This TCR beta chain was captured in a study of T cells in Graves' hyperthyroidism and ophthalmopathy. The CDR3 extends over 14 amino acids. The germline V gene encodes CDR1 SGHNT and CDR2 YENEEA. The ends were cut back, 3 bases at V and 11 bases at J, with 19 bases in the middle. It was RNA transcripts that yielded the amplified TCR beta CDR3 regions. HTBI primers were employed in a first-round RT-PCR of the TCR CDR3. TCRdb re-derived calls from the multiplex PCR reads in MiXCR, one entry per CDR3 protein. The sample has a few hundred thousand distinct CDR3 sequences, 13% to 15% seen once. The chain employs TRBV11-3 and TRBJ1-1; D perhaps matches TRBD1 (6 bases). The clonotype was recovered from a woman under 30 with Graves' hyperthyroidism. Sequenced input: blood. The CDR3 coding sequence is TGTGCCAGCAGCTTGGGGGGGCGGGGGAAGATGGCTTTCTTT. Translating it yields CASSLGGRGKMAFF.